These 15 T cell receptor beta chains share one sample of origin, sequenced in a study of T cell changes during pregnancy in multiple sclerosis. Profiling relied on immunoSEQ multiplex PCR, and the TCRdb table lists in-frame clones only, not all of them. Found here are just over 55,000 clones, approximately 90% of them singletons; the top ten hold about 3.8%. The source material was peripheral blood, sampled after pregnancy. These receptors all come from a female donor in good health, enrolled as a control in a pregnancy study.

The rearrangement joins TRBV19 to TRBJ1-5; D is undetermined. Germline V lookup: CDR1 LNHDA, CDR2 SQIVND (reference sequence). The V end lost 5 bases, the J end lost 4 bases, and 9 bases lay between the germline ends. The CDR3 extends over 13 amino acids. This CDR3 reads CASSPLMNQPQHF. For the CDR3, the DNA is TGTGCCAGTAGTCCCCTTATGAATCAGCCCCAGCATTTT.

The rearrangement joins TRBV11-3 to TRBJ1-1; D possibly corresponds to TRBD1 (5 bases). Trimming took off 5 bases at V and 0 bases at J, with 7 bases between the two ends. From germline, CDR1 is SGHNT and CDR2 YENEEA. The CDR3 runs 13 residues. Here the CDR3 DNA reads TGTGCCAGCAGCGAAGGGGTGAACACTGAAGCTTTCTTT. Residues: CASSEGVNTEAFF.

This chain links TRBV29-1 with TRBJ2-4; D is ambiguous. This CDR3 has 14 residues. The V end was cut by 4 bases, the J end by 0 bases, with 10 bases between. Germline V lookup: CDR1 SQVTM, CDR2 ANQGSEA. CDR3 coding DNA: TGCAGCGTTGTGACGCGGCTAGCCAAAAACATTCAGTACTTC. Protein product: CSVVTRLAKNIQYF.

V and J are TRBV2 and TRBJ1-2, with D possibly TRBD1 on 6 matching bases. Between the trimmed V and J ends, which lost 7 bases and 5 bases, there was a span of 14 bases. This CDR3 has 13 amino acids. Germline CDR1 reads SNHLY; CDR2 reads FYNNEI. The CDR3 is CASNEGGDYGYTF. The CDR3 DNA is TGTGCCAGCAATGAGGGGGGTGATTATGGCTACACCTTC.

This chain links TRBV4-3 with TRBJ1-2, with TRBD1 matching over 7 bases. The CDR3 extends over 14 amino acids. The germline V gene encodes CDR1 LGHNA and CDR2 YSLEER. V shed 3 bases, J shed 4 bases, and the junction held 5 bases outside the gene matches. CDR3 bases: TGCGCCAGCAGCCAGACCGGGACAGCCTATGGCTACACCTTC. Translating it yields CASSQTGTAYGYTF.

This clone turned up a few times. The V call is TRBV12-1, the J call TRBJ2-1; TRBD2, the D gene given by the table, was not confirmed from the DNA. TRBV12-1 is a pseudogene. The CDR3 runs 17 residues. The CDR3 sequence is CASSFCLAGTSYNEQFF. CDR3 nucleotides: TGTGCCAGCAGCTTTTGTCTAGCGGGAACCTCCTACAATGAGCAGTTCTTC.

The chain combines TRBV19 with TRBJ1-2, with TRBD1 matching 9 bases. V dropped 6 bases and J dropped 4; count of bases not matched to a gene: 9. The CDR3 covers 15 residues. Germline V gene lookup returns CDR1 LNHDA and CDR2 SQIVND (reference sequence). The CDR3 loop reads CASSMGTGPFYGYTF. CDR3 bases: TGTGCCAGTAGCATGGGGACAGGGCCTTTCTATGGCTACACCTTC.

The rearrangement joins TRBV30 to TRBJ1-5, with 10 bases that match TRBD1. The CDR3 length is 14 residues. V lost 0 bases and J lost 5; bases outside the gene matches: 1. CDR1 is GTSNPN, CDR2 SVGIG, per germline (reference sequence). The CDR3 loop is CAWSVGTGDQPQHF. CDR3 coding DNA: TGTGCCTGGAGTGTAGGGACAGGGGATCAGCCCCAGCATTTT.

The V call is TRBV6-5, the J call TRBJ2-3, with a weak D call TRBD1 (6 bases). The V end lost 5 bases, the J end lost 2 bases, and 14 bases lay between the germline ends. The CDR3 covers 15 residues. Per germline, CDR1 MNHEY and CDR2 SVGAGI. CDR3 amino acids: CASSKQGVLTDTQYF. The CDR3 DNA follows: TGTGCCAGCAGTAAACAGGGTGTCCTCACAGATACGCAGTATTTT.

V is TRBV7-2 and J is TRBJ1-1; 10 bases agree with TRBD1. J gave up 3 bases and V 4 bases, and 8 bases lay outside the gene matches. This CDR3 region has 16 residues. Germline CDR1 is SGHTA and CDR2 is FQGNSA. The DNA of the CDR3 is TGTGCCAGCAGCTACTTCGTGACAGGGGGCTACACTGAAGCTTTCTTT. Translation: CASSYFVTGGYTEAFF.

This chain links TRBV28 with TRBJ2-1; TRBD2 aligns across 11 bases. The junction had 8 bases not matched to a gene; V was cut back by 3 bases and J by 7 bases. Germline-derived CDR1 and CDR2 are MDHEN and SYDVKM. The CDR3 is made up of 16 amino acids. CDR3 protein: CASSFLSGRAGNEQFF. CDR3 in DNA: TGTGCCAGCAGTTTCCTTAGCGGGAGGGCTGGGAATGAGCAGTTCTTC.

The chain recombines TRBV5-4 with TRBJ2-5; a weak D match, TRBD2 (7 bases). Germline V gene sequence: CDR1 SGHNT, CDR2 YYREEE (reference sequence). The V and J ends lost 4 bases and 5 bases respectively, with 21 bases between them. CDR3 length equals 16 residues. CDR3 DNA sequence: TGTGCCAGCAGCGGGGGGGCTGTGGCCCAGGGGGAGACCCAGTACTTC. Amino acids: CASSGGAVAQGETQYF.

V gene TRBV27 combines with J gene TRBJ2-7; 7 bases map to TRBD1. The junction had 7 bases not matched to a gene; V was cut back by 6 bases and J by 2 bases. Germline V gene data show CDR1 as MNHEY and CDR2 as SMNVEV (reference sequence). This CDR3 is built from 14 residues. As DNA, the CDR3 is TGTGCCAGCAGAAAAGACAGGGAAACCTACGAGCAGTACTTC. It yields the protein CASRKDRETYEQYF.

The DNA of the CDR3 is TGTGCCAGCAGCATGCGACAGCAGCAGTACTTC. Translating it yields CASSMRQQQYF. This sequence joins TRBV5-6 and TRBJ2-5; D may be TRBD1 (5 bases). Germline V CDR1 and CDR2: SGHDT, YYEEEE. V dropped 4 bases and J dropped 11 bases, with 12 bases sitting between them. The CDR3 contains 11 residues.

V gene TRBV5-1 combines with J gene TRBJ1-5; possible D gene TRBD1, 5 bases. This CDR3 is built from 15 residues. V was cut by 0 bases and J by 0 bases, with 7 bases left in between. The V gene's germline CDR1 is SGHRS and CDR2 YFSETQ. The CDR3 DNA reads as TGCGCCAGCAGCTTGGAAGGGGTTAGCAATCAGCCCCAGCATTTT. Translation gives CASSLEGVSNQPQHF.